The next 2 T cell receptor beta chains were all read from a single sample in a study of identical twins. TCRdb itself ran the 5' RACE reads through MiXCR, one entry per CDR3 protein. The sample yields 270,000 or so distinct CDR3 sequences, approximately 8.6% seen once. The same specimen was also included in a second study, on yellow fever vaccine responses in identical twins.

Sequencing used CD8+ T cells sorted from blood. The receptors stem from a woman between 18 and 30 years old in good health.

This clonotype appeared many times. The chain links TRBV6-2 or TRBV6-3 to TRBJ2-7, with no clear D. Germline loops: CDR1 MNHEY, CDR2 SVGEGT. V was pared by 5 bases and J by 3 bases, with 2 bases between. This CDR3 is 10 amino acids long. CDR3 amino acids: CASSDYEQYF. The CDR3, as DNA: TGTGCCAGCAGTGACTACGAGCAGTACTTC.

The gene calls are TRBV5-1 and TRBJ2-7, with D possibly TRBD1 on 5 matching bases. Trimming took off 5 bases at V and 1 base at J, with 10 bases between the two ends. This CDR3 region has 13 residues. CDR1 SGHRS and CDR2 YFSETQ come from the germline V gene. CDR3 coding DNA: TGCGCCAGCAGAGGGGCCGGATCCTACGAGCAGTACTTC. Translation gives CASRGAGSYEQYF.